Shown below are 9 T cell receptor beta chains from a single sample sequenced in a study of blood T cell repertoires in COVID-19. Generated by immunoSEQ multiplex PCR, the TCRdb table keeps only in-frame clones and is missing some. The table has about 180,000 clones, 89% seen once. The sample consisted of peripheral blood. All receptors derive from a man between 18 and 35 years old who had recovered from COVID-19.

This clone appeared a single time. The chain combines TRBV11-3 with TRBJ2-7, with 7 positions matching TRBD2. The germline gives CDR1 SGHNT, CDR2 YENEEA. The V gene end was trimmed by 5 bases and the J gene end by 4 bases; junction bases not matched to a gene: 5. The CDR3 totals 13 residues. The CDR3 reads CASSAGASYEQYF. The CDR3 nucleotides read TGTGCCAGCAGCGCGGGAGCGTCTTACGAGCAGTACTTC.

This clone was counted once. The CDR3 protein is CASSPEDREGKGYTF. The CDR3 DNA reads TGCGCCAGCAGCCCGGAGGACAGGGAAGGGAAAGGCTACACCTTC. V gene TRBV4-1 combines with J gene TRBJ1-2; TRBD1 matches at 8 bases. Per the germline V gene, CDR1 is MGHRA and CDR2 is YSYEKL. The CDR3 runs 15 residues. After removal of 4 bases from V and 8 bases from J, the junction contained 12 bases not matched to a gene.

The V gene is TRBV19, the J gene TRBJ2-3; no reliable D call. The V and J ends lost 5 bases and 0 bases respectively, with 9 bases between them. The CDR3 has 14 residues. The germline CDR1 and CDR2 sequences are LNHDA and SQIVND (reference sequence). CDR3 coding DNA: TGTGCCAGTAGTCCGCGACTCAGCACAGATACGCAGTATTTT. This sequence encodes CASSPRLSTDTQYF.

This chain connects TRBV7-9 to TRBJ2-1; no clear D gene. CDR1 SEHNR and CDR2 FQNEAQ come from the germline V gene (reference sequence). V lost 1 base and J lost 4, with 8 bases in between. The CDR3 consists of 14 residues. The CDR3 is CASSLVRFYNEQFF. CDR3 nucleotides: TGTGCCAGCAGCTTAGTGCGTTTTTACAATGAGCAGTTCTTC.

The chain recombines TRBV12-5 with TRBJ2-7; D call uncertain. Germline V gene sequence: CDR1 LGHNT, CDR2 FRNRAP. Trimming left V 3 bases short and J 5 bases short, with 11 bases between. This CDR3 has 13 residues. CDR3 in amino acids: CASGFKVAHEQYF. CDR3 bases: TGTGCTAGTGGTTTCAAGGTAGCCCACGAGCAGTACTTC.

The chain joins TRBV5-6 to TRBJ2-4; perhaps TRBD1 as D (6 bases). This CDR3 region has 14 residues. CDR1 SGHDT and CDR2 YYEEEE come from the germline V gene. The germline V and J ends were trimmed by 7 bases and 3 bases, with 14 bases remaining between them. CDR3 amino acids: CASASADSKNIQYF. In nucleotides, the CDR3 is TGTGCCAGCGCCTCGGCGGACAGCAAAAACATTCAGTACTTC.

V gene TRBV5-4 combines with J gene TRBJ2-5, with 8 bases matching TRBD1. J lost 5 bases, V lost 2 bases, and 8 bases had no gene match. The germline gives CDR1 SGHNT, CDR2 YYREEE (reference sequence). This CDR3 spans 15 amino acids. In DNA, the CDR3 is TGTGCCAGCAGCTTCCCCGGGACAGGTCGGGAGACCCAGTACTTC. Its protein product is CASSFPGTGRETQYF.

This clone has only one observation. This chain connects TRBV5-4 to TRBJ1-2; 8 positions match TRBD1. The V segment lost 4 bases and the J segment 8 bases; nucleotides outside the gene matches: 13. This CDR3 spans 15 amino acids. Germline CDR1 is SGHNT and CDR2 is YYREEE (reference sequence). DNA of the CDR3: TGTGCCAGCAGCCCCGACCTGGGACAGGTGTTCGGCTACACCTTC. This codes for CASSPDLGQVFGYTF. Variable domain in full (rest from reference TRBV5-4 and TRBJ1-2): ETGVTQSPTHLIKTRGQQVTLRCSSQSGHNTVSWYQQALGQGPQFIFQYYREEENGRGNFPPRFSGLQFPNYSSELNVNALELDDSALYLCASSPDLGQVFGYTFGSGTRLTVV.

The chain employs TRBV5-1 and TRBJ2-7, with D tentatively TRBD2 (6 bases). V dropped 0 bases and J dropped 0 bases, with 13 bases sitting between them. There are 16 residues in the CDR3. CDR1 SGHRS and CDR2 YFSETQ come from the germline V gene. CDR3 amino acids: CASSLGQAGRSYEQYF. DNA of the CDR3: TGCGCCAGCAGCTTGGGTCAAGCGGGCCGCTCCTACGAGCAGTACTTC.